A single TCR beta chain is shown here with its context. Its antigen remains unknown. The CDR3 end falls 3 residues outside the read, so it is completed with the germline J gene. Donors gave roughly 5 to 8 ml heparinized peripheral whole blood. Sequencing used immunoSEQ multiplex PCR; TCRdb keeps in-frame clones, though not all of them. Altogether around 50,000 clones were found in the sample, and no singletons occur. Germline V gene data show CDR1 as SGHAT and CDR2 as FQNNGV. The CDR3 is 14 residues long. This specimen belongs to a study of T cell clonality in common variable immunodeficiency. The study's findings and limits: Common variable immunodeficiency TCR beta sequences reportedly had fewer deletions and N-nucleotide insertions. T cell subpopulation sequencing would be needed to explain CVID clonality. Repertoire-complication correlations in CVID were limited by patient heterogeneity.

The V call is TRBV11-2, the J call TRBJ2-2; 7 nucleotides line up with TRBD2. The source material was peripheral blood mononuclear cells. This TCR was recovered from a person between 18 and 75 years old in good health. The CDR3 region is CASSSLRGEEKLFF. The CDR3 bases that were read are TGTGCCAGCAGCTCCCTCCGGGGGGAGGAAAAG.